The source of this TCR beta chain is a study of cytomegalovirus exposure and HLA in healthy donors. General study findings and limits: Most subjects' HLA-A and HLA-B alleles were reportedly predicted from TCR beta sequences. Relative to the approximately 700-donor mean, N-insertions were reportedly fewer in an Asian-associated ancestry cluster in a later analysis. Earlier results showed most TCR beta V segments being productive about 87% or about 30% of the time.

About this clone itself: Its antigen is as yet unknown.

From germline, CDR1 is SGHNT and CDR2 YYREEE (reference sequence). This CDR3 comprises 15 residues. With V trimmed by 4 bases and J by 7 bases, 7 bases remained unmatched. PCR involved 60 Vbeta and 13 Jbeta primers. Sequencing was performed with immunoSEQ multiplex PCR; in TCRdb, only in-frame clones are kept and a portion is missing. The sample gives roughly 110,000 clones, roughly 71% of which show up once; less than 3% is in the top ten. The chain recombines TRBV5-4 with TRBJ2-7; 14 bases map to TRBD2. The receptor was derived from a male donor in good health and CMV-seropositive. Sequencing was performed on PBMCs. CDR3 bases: TGTGCCAGCAGCAGCAGACTAGCGGGAGGGCGGGAGCAGTACTTC. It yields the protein CASSSRLAGGREQYF.